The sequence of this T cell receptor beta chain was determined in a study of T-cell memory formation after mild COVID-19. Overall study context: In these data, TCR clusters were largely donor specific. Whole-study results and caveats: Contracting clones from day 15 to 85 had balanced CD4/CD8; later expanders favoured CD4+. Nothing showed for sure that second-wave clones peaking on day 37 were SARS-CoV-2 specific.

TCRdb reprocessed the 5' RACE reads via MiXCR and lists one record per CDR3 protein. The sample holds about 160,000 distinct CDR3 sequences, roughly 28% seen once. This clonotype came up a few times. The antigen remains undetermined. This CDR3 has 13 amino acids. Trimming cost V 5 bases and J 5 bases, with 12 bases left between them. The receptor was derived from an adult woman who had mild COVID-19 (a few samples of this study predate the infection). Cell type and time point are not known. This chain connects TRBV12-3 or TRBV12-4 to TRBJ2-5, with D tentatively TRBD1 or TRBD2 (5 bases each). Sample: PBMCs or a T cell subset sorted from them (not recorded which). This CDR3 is CASSPYEGETQYF. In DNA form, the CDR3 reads TGTGCCAGCAGTCCGTACGAGGGGGAGACCCAGTACTTC.